This T cell receptor (beta chain) was observed in a study of graft-versus-host responses after intestinal transplantation. The wider study: Every transplant recipient was induced with anti-thymocyte globulin, then maintained on tacrolimus and steroids for roughly 3 years.

After removal of 7 bases from V and 0 bases from J, the junction contained 8 bases not matched to a gene. Germline lookup yields CDR1 MDHEN and CDR2 SYDVKM. The CDR3 consists of 16 residues. The assay was immunoSEQ multiplex PCR, and TCRdb's table has in-frame clones only and misses some. The sample yields around 19,000 clones, around 33% seen once. Sequenced here: alloreactive CD4+ T cells from a mixed lymphocyte reaction culture, sampled before transplantation. Subset indicated: CFSE-low proliferating T cells sorted from approximately 6-day pre-transplant mixed lymphocyte reaction (GvH or HvG direction). This sequence was found in a human patient who was an organ donor for intestinal transplantation. The J gene is TRBJ1-5, the V gene TRBV28, with 8 bases identical to TRBD1. Here the CDR3 reads CASKQGGDYSNQPQHF. CDR3 bases: TGTGCCAGCAAACAGGGGGGCGACTATAGCAATCAGCCCCAGCATTTT.